Listed below are T cell receptor beta chains from one sample, sequenced in a study of CD8 T cells in ankylosing spondylitis. TCRdb ran MiXCR on the 5' RACE reads and lists one entry per CDR3 protein. Of 750,000 to 850,000 distinct CDR3 sequences in the sample, about 11% were seen once. The specimen sequenced was blood, either unsorted or a sorted T cell fraction (not recorded which). All receptors derive from a male donor with ankylosing spondylitis. Both conserved end residues are trimmed from each CDR3. Clone size is stated in some rows and not others, as once, few, many or a class when expanded.

abundance	v_gene	j_gene	CDR3aa
few	TRBV5-4	TRBJ1-2	ASSLAGQGLYGYT
few	TRBV4-3	TRBJ1-1	ASSQGGQGEAF
many	TRBV7-8	TRBJ2-6	ASSLGYRASSTLGANVLT
few	TRBV20-1	TRBJ2-1	SARKGFSSYNEQF
many	TRBV6-1	TRBJ1-2	ASRKGAGSLANYGYT
NA	TRBV20-1	TRBJ2-1	SAPLPGRASNEQF
few	TRBV20-1	TRBJ2-7	SARDSGRGSGYEQY
many	TRBV29-1	TRBJ1-3	SVRQGAGNTIY
many	TRBV29-1	TRBJ2-7	SVEDPWRQGRRGSYEQY
many	TRBV6-4	TRBJ2-1	ASSDIGDEQF
many	TRBV20-1	TRBJ2-1	SAALRGSYNEQF
NA	TRBV20-1	TRBJ2-2	SARTIATGELF
NA	TRBV28	TRBJ1-5	ASSSQIYSNQPQH
NA	TRBV4-2	TRBJ2-7	ASSQELASGEQY
few	TRBV7-2	TRBJ2-3	ASSLAFWLAGTQY
few	TRBV4-3	TRBJ2-5	ASSQSGSETQY
NA	TRBV15	TRBJ1-5	ATSRDLGGKRQPQH
many	TRBV29-1	TRBJ1-5	SVTDRRNQPQH
NA	TRBV15	TRBJ2-3	ATSRNTGQTTDTQY
NA	TRBV20-1	TRBJ2-7	SARVWDRTYEQY